The 14 T cell receptor beta chains given below trace back to one sample, sequenced in a study of sequential checkpoint blockade in melanoma. This table comes from immunoSEQ multiplex PCR, and its TCRdb copy is limited to in-frame clones, with some not included. The sample yields more than 25,000 clones, approximately 91% seen once. The treatment was: randomized to nivolumab then ipilimumab (arm A) or the reverse (arm B). This sample comprised CD8+ T cells sorted from blood (inferred from file names), obtained from a patient given nivolumab and ipilimumab in sequence. These TCRs come from a human donor with melanoma.

The chain couples TRBV7-8 to TRBJ1-4; D not certain. This CDR3 region has 15 residues. The germline V gene has CDR1 SGHVS and CDR2 FQNEAQ. Trimming took off 5 bases at V and 3 bases at J, with 13 bases between the two ends. CDR3 region: CASSNSPGSNEKLFF. The DNA for the CDR3 is TGTGCCAGCAGCAACAGTCCGGGGTCTAATGAAAAACTGTTTTTT.

The rearrangement links TRBV5-6 to TRBJ2-7; D uncertain. The V and J ends lost 1 base and 0 bases respectively, with 2 bases between them. Per germline, CDR1 SGHDT and CDR2 YYEEEE. CDR3 length: 12 amino acids. CDR3 amino acids: CASSLYSYEQYF. Written as DNA, the CDR3 is TGTGCCAGCAGCTTGTACTCCTACGAGCAGTACTTC.

The rearrangement joins TRBV29-1 to TRBJ2-7; 12 nucleotides line up with TRBD1. The V gene's germline CDR1 is SQVTM and CDR2 ANQGSEA. CDR3 size: 18 residues. The V gene end was trimmed by 3 bases and the J gene end by 5 bases; junction bases not matched to a gene: 17. The CDR3 here is CSVEKKGGQGALVDEQYF. In DNA form, the CDR3 reads TGCAGCGTTGAGAAAAAGGGGGGACAGGGGGCCTTGGTGGACGAGCAGTACTTC.

This clone occurred once. The chain has TRBV6-5 and TRBJ1-5, with a weak D call TRBD1 (5 bases). V was cut by 5 bases and J by 6 bases, with 11 bases left in between. The CDR3 runs to 13 residues. Germline CDR1 is MNHEY and CDR2 is SVGAGI. CDR3 bases: TGTGCCAGCAGTACTGGGGGGGGTCAGCCCCAGCATTTT. It yields the protein CASSTGGGQPQHF.

This chain joins TRBV5-4 and TRBJ2-1, with 13 bases identical to TRBD2. The CDR3 sequence is 15 residues long. Losses at the gene ends were 2 bases for V and 5 bases for J; bases not matched to a gene: 1. CDR1 and CDR2 (germline): SGHNT, YYREEE (reference sequence). DNA for the CDR3: TGTGCCAGCAGCTTCGGGACTAGCGGGGACAATGAGCAGTTCTTC. Translation gives CASSFGTSGDNEQFF.

V gene TRBV4-1 combines with J gene TRBJ2-3; 8 bases map to TRBD1. The trim removed 4 bases at V and 6 bases at J, leaving 6 bases unmatched. CDR3 length: 14 amino acids. Per germline, CDR1 MGHRA and CDR2 YSYEKL. The CDR3 reads CASSLETGDDTQYF. CDR3 DNA: TGCGCCAGCAGCCTAGAGACAGGGGATGATACGCAGTATTTT.

The chain carries TRBV19 and TRBJ2-6, with 7 bases fitting TRBD2. The germline V gene has CDR1 LNHDA and CDR2 SQIVND (reference sequence). V was clipped by 5 bases and J by 0 bases; unmatched bases: 4. The CDR3 extends over 16 amino acids. CDR3 DNA: TGTGCCAGTAGTTTAGCGGGTCGCTCTGGGGCCAACGTCCTGACTTTC. Translation gives CASSLAGRSGANVLTF.

The chain combines TRBV7-9 with TRBJ2-1, with D perhaps matching TRBD2 (6 bases). Trimming took 3 bases from V and 9 from J, leaving 15 bases between them. The germline CDR1 and CDR2 sequences are SEHNR and FQNEAQ (reference sequence). This CDR3 contains 14 residues. CDR3 protein: CASSFSPDSGEQFF. The CDR3 bases are TGTGCCAGCAGCTTCTCGCCTGATAGCGGTGAGCAGTTCTTC.

The chain combines TRBV7-9 with TRBJ1-2; perhaps TRBD1 as D (6 bases). With 1 base removed from V and 4 bases from J, the gap between germline ends came to 13 bases. CDR1 is SEHNR, CDR2 FQNEAQ, per germline (reference sequence). The CDR3 is 15 residues long. CDR3 amino acids: CASSLGGGGPYGYTF. The CDR3 nucleotides read TGTGCCAGCAGCTTAGGTGGCGGGGGCCCCTATGGCTACACCTTC.

The gene calls are TRBV6-5 and TRBJ2-3; 8 bases line up with TRBD2. In germline, CDR1 is MNHEY, CDR2 SVGAGI. The V segment lost 5 bases and the J segment 4 bases; nucleotides outside the gene matches: 5. The CDR3 contains 14 residues. For the CDR3, the DNA is TGTGCCAGCAGTGGAGCGGGAGTTGCAGATACGCAGTATTTT. As protein: CASSGAGVADTQYF.

With regard to this clone: The conserved closing phenylalanine or tryptophan is absent in this CDR3, likely reflecting a read error. The CDR3 protein is CASSLESDTQYS. CDR3 nucleotide sequence: TGTGCCAGCAGCTTAGAATCAGATACGCAGTATTCT. This chain connects TRBV13 to TRBJ2-3; no reliable D call. Germline lookup yields CDR1 PRHDT and CDR2 FYEKMQ (reference sequence). V lost 1 base to trimming and J lost 4 bases, with 3 bases between them. The CDR3 runs to 12 residues.

The chain joins TRBV9 to TRBJ2-1; the match to TRBD2 covers 11 bases. This CDR3 contains 15 residues. The germline CDR1 and CDR2 sequences are SGDLS and YYNGEE. V gave up 3 bases and J gave up 6 bases; unmatched junction bases: 5. The CDR3 nucleotides are TGTGCCAGCAGCGAAATAGCGGGAGGGCTCAATGAGCAGTTCTTC. Translating gives CASSEIAGGLNEQFF.

This clone has a single count. The chain has TRBV15 and TRBJ2-7; 7 positions agree with TRBD1. Germline CDR1 reads LNHNV; CDR2 reads YYDKDF (reference sequence). J lost 2 bases, V lost 5 bases, and 9 bases had no gene match. The CDR3 is made up of 15 amino acids. The CDR3 DNA sequence: TGTGCCACCAGCGGCGCAGCCCAGGGGGCCTACGAGCAGTACTTC. The encoded protein is CATSGAAQGAYEQYF. The full variable domain, in which reference TRBV15 and TRBJ2-7 provide the parts outside the CDR3, is DAMVIQNPRYQVTQFGKPVTLSCSQTLNHNVMYWYQQKSSQAPKLLFHYYDKDFNNEADTPDNFQSRRPNTSFCFLDIRSPGLGDTAMYLCATSGAAQGAYEQYFGPGTRLTVT.

The gene calls are TRBV5-1 and TRBJ1-1, with 8 bases aligning to TRBD1. With V trimmed by 2 bases and J by 8 bases, 11 bases remained unmatched. Germline loops: CDR1 SGHRS, CDR2 YFSETQ. The CDR3 loop spans 15 amino acids. The CDR3 DNA sequence: TGCGCCAGCAGCTTAGATACAGGGGGTCTTACCGAAGCTTTCTTT. Translation gives CASSLDTGGLTEAFF.